The present entry profiles one TCR beta chain with its context. The target antigen is unknown. V was shortened by 3 bases and J by 3 bases, with 12 bases between the two germline ends. Germline CDR1 is LGHDT and CDR2 is YNNKEL (reference sequence). The CDR3 totals 15 residues. The data are from a study of T-cell memory formation after mild COVID-19. TCRdb reprocessed the 5' RACE reads via MiXCR and lists one record per CDR3 protein. The data hold about 190,000 distinct CDR3 sequences, with 25% to 35% observed a single time. General study findings and limits: Memory from before infection featured some responding clones, which suggests cross-reactive memory joined.

The receptor was isolated from an adult woman who had mild COVID-19 (a few samples of this study predate the infection). Cell type and time point are not known. The material sequenced was PBMCs or a T cell subset sorted from them (not recorded which). The chain carries TRBV3-1 and TRBJ2-1; D perhaps matches TRBD2 (5 bases). The CDR3 is CASSHRGISYNEQFF. CDR3 sequence (DNA): TGTGCCAGCAGCCATAGAGGGATTAGCTACAATGAGCAGTTCTTC.